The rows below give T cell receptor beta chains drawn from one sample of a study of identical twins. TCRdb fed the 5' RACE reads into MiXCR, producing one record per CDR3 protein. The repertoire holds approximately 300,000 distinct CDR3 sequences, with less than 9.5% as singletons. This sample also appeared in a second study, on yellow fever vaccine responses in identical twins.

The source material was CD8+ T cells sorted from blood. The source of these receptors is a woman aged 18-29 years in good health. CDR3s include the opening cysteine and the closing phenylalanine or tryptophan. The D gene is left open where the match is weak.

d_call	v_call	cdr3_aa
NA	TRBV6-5	CASSYSATYRQTYEQYF
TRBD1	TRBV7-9	CASSHSTGGLLGYEQYF
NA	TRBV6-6	CASSLLMGDEQYF
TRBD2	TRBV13	CASSPSRTSGEDTQYF
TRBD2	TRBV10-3	CAISAGTSGPVTYEQYF
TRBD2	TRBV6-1	CASSPLAGGPNEQFF
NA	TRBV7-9	CASSRTGRTVNEQFF
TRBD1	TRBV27	CASSLELQGDHSPLHF
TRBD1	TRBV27	CASSTTGFYEQYF
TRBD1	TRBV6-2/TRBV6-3	CASSYSNRGLDAEAFF
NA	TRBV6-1	CASWQPGGNTIYF
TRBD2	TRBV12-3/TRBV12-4	CASSLPSGNNEQFF
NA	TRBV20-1	CSARDLVRYQETQYF
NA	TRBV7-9	CASSPSGTTDTQYF